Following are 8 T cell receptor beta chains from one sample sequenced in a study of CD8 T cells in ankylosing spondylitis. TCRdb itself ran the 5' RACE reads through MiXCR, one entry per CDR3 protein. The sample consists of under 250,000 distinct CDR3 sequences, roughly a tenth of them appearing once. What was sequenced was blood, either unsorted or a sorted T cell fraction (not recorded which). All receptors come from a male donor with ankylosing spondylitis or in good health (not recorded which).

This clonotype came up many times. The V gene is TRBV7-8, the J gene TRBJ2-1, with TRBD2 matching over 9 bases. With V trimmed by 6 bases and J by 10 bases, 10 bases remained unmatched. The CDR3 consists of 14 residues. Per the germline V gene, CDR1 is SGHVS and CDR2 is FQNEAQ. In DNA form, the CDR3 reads TGTGCCAGCAGGTCGCGGGGGGGAATCCGAGAGCAGTTCTTC. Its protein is CASRSRGGIREQFF.

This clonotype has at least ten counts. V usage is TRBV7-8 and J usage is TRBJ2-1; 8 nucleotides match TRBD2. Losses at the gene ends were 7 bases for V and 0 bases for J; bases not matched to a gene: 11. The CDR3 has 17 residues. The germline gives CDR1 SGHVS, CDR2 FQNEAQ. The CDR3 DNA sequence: TGTGCCAGCACTCCCGGGGGGGTCCCAAGCTCCTACAATGAGCAGTTCTTC. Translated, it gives CASTPGGVPSSYNEQFF.

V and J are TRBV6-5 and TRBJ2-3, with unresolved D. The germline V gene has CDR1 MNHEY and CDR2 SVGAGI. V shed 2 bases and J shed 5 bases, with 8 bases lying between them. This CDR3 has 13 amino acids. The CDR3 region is CASSYDKGDTQYF. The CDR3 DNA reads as TGTGCCAGCAGTTACGACAAGGGAGATACGCAGTATTTT.

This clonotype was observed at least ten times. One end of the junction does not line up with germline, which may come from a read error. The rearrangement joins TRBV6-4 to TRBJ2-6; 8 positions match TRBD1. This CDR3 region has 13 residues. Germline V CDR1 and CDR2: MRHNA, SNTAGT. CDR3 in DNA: TGTGCCAGCAGTGCACAGGGGGACAACGTCCTGACTTTC. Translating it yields CASSAQGDNVLTF.

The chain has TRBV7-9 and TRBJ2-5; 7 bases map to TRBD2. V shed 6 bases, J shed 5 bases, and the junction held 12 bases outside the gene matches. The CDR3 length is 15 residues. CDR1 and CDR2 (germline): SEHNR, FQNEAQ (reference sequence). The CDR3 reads CASSLMLRGGETQYF. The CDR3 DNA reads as TGTGCCAGCAGTCTTATGTTAAGGGGAGGGGAGACCCAGTACTTC.

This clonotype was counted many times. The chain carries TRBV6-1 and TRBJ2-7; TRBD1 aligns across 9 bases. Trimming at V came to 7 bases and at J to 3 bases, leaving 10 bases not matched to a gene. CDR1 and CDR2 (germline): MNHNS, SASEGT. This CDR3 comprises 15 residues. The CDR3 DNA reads TGTGCCAGCACCACCGGGACAGGGCCCAGCTACGAGCAGTACTTC. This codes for CASTTGTGPSYEQYF.

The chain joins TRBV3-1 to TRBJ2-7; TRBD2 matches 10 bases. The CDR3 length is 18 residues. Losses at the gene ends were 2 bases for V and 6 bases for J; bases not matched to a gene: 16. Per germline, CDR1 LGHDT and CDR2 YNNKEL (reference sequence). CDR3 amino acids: CASSQYGSVSGRAGEQYF. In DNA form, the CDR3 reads TGTGCCAGCAGCCAATATGGGTCGGTCAGCGGGAGGGCAGGCGAGCAGTACTTC.

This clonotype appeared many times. In DNA form, the CDR3 reads TGTGCCAGCAAGAGGGAATTCAATGAGCAGTTCTTC. This codes for CASKREFNEQFF. J is TRBJ2-1 and V is TRBV12-3 or TRBV12-4; D is possibly TRBD2 (5 bases). The ends were cut back, 7 bases at V and 6 bases at J, with 10 bases in the middle. This CDR3 has 12 residues.